This TCR beta chain is drawn from a study of glioma-infiltrating T cells after dendritic cell vaccination. Germline CDR1 reads MNHEY; CDR2 reads SMNVEV (reference sequence). J was trimmed by 4 bases and V by 5 bases; bases with no gene match: 10. The CDR3 is made up of 15 amino acids. For this clone: Its antigen is currently unknown.

Whole-study results and caveats: No direct clonality-survival link was found; a diverse polyclonal response may matter.

Time point meaning: after dendritic cell vaccination, including at tumor progression/relapse. Only patients with spare fresh-frozen tumor and over two years of follow-up were included. Primers: 60 V beta forward and 13 J beta reverse. Repertoires were generated with immunoSEQ multiplex PCR, while TCRdb's copy carries only in-frame clones and drops some. The profile shows about 99,000 clones, about 85% of them singletons. The rearrangement joins TRBV27 to TRBJ1-2, with TRBD1 identical over 7 bases. The material sequenced was blood, taken after dendritic cell vaccination. The TCR was taken from a human donor with glioblastoma. The CDR3 coding sequence is TGTGCCAGCAGTCCCCTGGGTGAGGGGGCCTATGGCTACACCTTC. This codes for CASSPLGEGAYGYTF.